This T cell receptor beta chain was sequenced for a study of cytomegalovirus exposure and HLA in healthy donors. From germline, CDR1 is SNHLY and CDR2 FYNNEI. The ends lost 2 bases at V and 3 bases at J; junction bases unmatched: 2. The CDR3 extends over 15 amino acids. The PCR contained 60 Vbeta and 13 Jbeta primers. Assay used: immunoSEQ multiplex PCR; TCRdb lists only in-frame clones, some missing. The table has some 110,000 clones, roughly three quarters seen once. J is TRBJ2-2 and V is TRBV2; 8 nucleotides agree with TRBD2. The TCR comes from a man younger than 45 in good health and CMV-seronegative. Sequenced: PBMCs. The CDR3 spells CASSETSGYTGELFF. CDR3 in DNA: TGTGCCAGCAGTGAAACTAGCGGATACACCGGGGAGCTGTTTTTT.